This paragraph covers one TCR beta chain sequence. No antigen is known for it. The repertoire was sequenced with immunoSEQ multiplex PCR; TCRdb's copy has only in-frame clones and lacks some. Seen here are some 170,000 clones, just under 95% observed once, and the top ten hold 0.8% to 1.3%. This CDR3 has 15 residues. CDR1 and CDR2 from the germline V gene are MGHRA and YSYEKL. V lost 1 base, J lost 7 bases, and 5 bases stayed unmatched. This sample stems from a study of T cell responses to AZD1222 COVID-19 vaccine. Study-level points and caveats: In a largely white British group with more females than males, clonal diversity was possibly underestimated. Nearly half of spike-specific TCRs reportedly target variant regions that are unmutated in the B.1.351 and B.1.1.7 variants.

This clonotype originated in an adult who received the MenACWY meningococcal vaccine as a control. Material: peripheral blood, obtained 28 days after the second dose of the MenACWY control vaccine. The chain uses TRBV4-1 and TRBJ2-1; 9 bases are shared with TRBD2. In DNA form, the CDR3 reads TGCGCCAGCAGCCAAGCGCGGGGGGGCAAAAATGAGCAGTTCTTC. Translation: CASSQARGGKNEQFF.